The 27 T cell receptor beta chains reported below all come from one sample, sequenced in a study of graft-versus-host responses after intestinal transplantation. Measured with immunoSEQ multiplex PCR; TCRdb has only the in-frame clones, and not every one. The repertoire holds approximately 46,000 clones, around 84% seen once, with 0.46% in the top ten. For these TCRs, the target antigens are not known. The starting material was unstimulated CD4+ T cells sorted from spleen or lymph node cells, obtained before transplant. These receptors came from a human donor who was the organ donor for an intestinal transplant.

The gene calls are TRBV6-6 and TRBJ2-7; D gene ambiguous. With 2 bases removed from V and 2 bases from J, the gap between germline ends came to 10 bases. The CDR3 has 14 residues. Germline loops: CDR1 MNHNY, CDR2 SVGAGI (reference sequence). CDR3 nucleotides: TGTGCCAGCAGTTACGGCAGGTTCACCTACGAGCAGTACTTC. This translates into CASSYGRFTYEQYF.

CDR3: CASSDRYQPQHF. In DNA form, the CDR3 reads TGTGCCAGCAGTGACAGATATCAGCCCCAGCATTTT. The J gene is TRBJ1-5, the V gene TRBV2; D call uncertain. Germline assignment: CDR1 SNHLY and CDR2 FYNNEI. The CDR3 runs 12 residues. The V end lost 3 bases, the J end lost 5 bases, and 5 bases lay between the germline ends.

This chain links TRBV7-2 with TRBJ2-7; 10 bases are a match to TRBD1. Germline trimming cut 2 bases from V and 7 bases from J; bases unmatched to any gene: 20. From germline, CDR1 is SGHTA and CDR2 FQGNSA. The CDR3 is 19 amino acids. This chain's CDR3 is CASSLRQGATIRGGWEQYF. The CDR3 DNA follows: TGTGCCAGCAGCTTAAGACAGGGGGCCACTATAAGGGGTGGATGGGAGCAGTACTTC.

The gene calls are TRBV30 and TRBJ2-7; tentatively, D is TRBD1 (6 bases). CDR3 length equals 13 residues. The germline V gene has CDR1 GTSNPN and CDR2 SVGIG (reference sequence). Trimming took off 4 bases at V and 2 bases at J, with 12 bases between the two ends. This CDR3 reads CAWNPQGPYEQYF. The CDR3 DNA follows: TGTGCCTGGAACCCACAGGGTCCCTACGAGCAGTACTTC.

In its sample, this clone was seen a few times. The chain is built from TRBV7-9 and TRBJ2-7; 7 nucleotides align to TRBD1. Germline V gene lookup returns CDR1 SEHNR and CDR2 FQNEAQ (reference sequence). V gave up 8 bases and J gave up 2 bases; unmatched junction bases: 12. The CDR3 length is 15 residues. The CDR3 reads CASQRGAGGAYEQYF. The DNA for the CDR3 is TGTGCCAGCCAACGAGGGGCAGGGGGAGCCTACGAGCAGTACTTC.

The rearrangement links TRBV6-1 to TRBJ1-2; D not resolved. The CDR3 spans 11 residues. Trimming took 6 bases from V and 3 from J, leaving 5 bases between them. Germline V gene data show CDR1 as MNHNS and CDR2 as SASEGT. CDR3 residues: CASRTDYGYTF. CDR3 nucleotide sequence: TGTGCCAGCAGGACCGACTATGGCTACACCTTC.

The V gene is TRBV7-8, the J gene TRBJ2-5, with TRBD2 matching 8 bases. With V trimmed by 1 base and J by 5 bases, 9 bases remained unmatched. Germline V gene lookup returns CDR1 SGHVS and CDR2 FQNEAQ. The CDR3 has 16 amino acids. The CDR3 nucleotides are TGTGCCAGCAGCTTAGTGGCGGGGGGAATCGGGGAGACCCAGTACTTC. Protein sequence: CASSLVAGGIGETQYF.

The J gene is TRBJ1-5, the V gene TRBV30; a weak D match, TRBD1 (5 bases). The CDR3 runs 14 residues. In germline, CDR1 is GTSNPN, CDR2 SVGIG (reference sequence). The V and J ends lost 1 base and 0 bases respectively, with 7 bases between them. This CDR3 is CAWSGTHSNQPQHF. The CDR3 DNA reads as TGTGCCTGGAGTGGGACACATAGCAATCAGCCCCAGCATTTT.

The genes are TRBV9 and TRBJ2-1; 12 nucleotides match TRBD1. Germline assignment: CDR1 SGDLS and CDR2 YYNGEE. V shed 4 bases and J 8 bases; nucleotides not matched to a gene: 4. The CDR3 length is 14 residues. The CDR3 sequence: CASSLRDRGHEQFF. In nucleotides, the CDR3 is TGTGCCAGCAGCTTACGGGACAGGGGGCATGAGCAGTTCTTC.

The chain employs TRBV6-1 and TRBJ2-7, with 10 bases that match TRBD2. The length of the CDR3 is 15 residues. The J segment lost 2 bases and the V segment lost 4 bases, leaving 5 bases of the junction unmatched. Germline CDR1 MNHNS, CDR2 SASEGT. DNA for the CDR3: TGTGCCAGCAGTGTTCTAGCGGGGGTTACCTACGAGCAGTACTTC. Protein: CASSVLAGVTYEQYF.

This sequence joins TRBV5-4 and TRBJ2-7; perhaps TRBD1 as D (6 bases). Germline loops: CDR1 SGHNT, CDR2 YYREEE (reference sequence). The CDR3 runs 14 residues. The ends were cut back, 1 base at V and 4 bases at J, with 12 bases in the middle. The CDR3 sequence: CASSLKGGMYEQYF. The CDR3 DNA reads TGTGCCAGCAGCTTGAAAGGGGGTATGTACGAGCAGTACTTC.

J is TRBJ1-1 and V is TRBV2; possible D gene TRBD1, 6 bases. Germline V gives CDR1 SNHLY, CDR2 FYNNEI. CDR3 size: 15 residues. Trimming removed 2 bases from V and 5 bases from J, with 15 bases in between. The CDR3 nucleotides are TGTGCCAGCAGTGAATATTCGACAGGCAGGACTGAAGCTTTCTTT. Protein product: CASSEYSTGRTEAFF.

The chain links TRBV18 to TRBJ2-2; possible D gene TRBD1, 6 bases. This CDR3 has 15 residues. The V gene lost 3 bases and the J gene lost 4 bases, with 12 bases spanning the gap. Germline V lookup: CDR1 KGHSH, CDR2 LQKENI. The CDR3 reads CASSPPFRGTGELFF. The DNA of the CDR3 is TGTGCCAGCTCACCTCCATTCAGGGGCACCGGGGAGCTGTTTTTT.

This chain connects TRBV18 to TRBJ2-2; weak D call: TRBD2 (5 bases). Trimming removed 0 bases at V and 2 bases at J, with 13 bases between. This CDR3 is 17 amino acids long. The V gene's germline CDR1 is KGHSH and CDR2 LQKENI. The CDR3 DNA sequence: TGTGCCAGCTCACCACCTAATACCGGGAAAAACACCGGGGAGCTGTTTTTT. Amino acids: CASSPPNTGKNTGELFF.

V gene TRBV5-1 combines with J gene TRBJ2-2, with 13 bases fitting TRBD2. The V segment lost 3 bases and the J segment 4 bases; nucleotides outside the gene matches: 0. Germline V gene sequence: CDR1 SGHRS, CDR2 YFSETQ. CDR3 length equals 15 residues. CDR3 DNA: TGCGCCAGCAGCTGGACTAGCGGGAGCACCGGGGAGCTGTTTTTT. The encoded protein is CASSWTSGSTGELFF.

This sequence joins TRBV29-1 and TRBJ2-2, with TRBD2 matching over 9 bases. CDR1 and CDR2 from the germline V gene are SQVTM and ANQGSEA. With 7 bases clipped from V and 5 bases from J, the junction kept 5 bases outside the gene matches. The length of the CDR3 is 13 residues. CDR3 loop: CSGGRGGTGELFF. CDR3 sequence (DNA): TGCAGCGGGGGGCGGGGGGGAACCGGGGAGCTGTTTTTT.

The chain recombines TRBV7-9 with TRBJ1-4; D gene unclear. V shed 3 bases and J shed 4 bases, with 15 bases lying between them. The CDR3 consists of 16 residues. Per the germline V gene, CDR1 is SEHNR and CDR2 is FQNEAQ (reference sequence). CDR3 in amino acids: CASSLGIGQHNEKLFF. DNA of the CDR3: TGTGCCAGCAGCTTGGGCATTGGGCAGCATAATGAAAAACTGTTTTTT.

The CDR3 spells CASGSPRGVGGYTF. CDR3 coding DNA: TGTGCTAGTGGTTCGCCCCGGGGGGTCGGGGGCTACACCTTC. The genes are TRBV12-5 and TRBJ1-2; possible D gene TRBD1, 5 bases. Trimming removed 4 bases from V and 8 bases from J, with 17 bases in between. The CDR3 sequence is 14 residues long. CDR1 is LGHNT and CDR2 is FRNRAP in the germline V gene.

Here the CDR3 reads CASSLGGNTDTQYF. The CDR3 DNA follows: TGCGCCAGCAGCTTGGGGGGAAACACAGATACGCAGTATTTT. This chain links TRBV5-1 with TRBJ2-3; D remains unclear. Germline CDR1 is SGHRS and CDR2 is YFSETQ. CDR3 length: 14 residues. V was trimmed by 0 bases and J by 2 bases, leaving 7 bases between them.

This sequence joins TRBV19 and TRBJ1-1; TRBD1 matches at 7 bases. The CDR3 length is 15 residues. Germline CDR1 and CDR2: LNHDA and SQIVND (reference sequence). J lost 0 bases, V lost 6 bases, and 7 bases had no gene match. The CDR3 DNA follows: TGTGCCAGTAGGGCAGGGGGAAAAATGAACACTGAAGCTTTCTTT. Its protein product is CASRAGGKMNTEAFF.

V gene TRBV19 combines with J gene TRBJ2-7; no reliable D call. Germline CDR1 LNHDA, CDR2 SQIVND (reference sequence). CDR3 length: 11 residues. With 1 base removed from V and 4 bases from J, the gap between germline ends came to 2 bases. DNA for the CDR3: TGTGCCAGTAGTATAGGGTACGAGCAGTACTTC. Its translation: CASSIGYEQYF.

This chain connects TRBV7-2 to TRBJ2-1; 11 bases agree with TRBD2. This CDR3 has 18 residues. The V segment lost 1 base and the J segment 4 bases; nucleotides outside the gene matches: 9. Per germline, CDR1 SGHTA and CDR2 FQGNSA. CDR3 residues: CASSLELAGGLSYNEQFF. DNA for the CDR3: TGTGCCAGCAGCTTAGAGTTAGCGGGGGGGCTGTCGTACAATGAGCAGTTCTTC.

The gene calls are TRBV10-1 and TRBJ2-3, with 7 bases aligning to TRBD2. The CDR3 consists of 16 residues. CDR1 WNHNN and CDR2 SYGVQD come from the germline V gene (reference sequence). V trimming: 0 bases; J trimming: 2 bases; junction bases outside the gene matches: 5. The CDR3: CASSESRGRATDTQYF. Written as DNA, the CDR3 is TGCGCCAGCAGTGAGTCGAGAGGGAGGGCCACAGATACGCAGTATTTT.

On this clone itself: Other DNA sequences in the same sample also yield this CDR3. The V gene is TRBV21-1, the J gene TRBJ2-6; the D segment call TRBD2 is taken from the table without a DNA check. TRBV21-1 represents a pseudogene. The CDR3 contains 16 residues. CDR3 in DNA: TGTGCCAGCAGCAAATGGCGGGGGCAGGGGGCCAACGTCCTGACTTTC. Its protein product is CASSKWRGQGANVLTF.

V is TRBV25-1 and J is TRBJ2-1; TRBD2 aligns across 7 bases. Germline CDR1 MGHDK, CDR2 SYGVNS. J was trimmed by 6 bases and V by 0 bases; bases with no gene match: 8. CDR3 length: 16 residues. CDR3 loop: CASSEYKLAIGNEQFF. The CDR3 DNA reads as TGTGCCAGCAGTGAATATAAACTAGCGATTGGCAATGAGCAGTTCTTC.

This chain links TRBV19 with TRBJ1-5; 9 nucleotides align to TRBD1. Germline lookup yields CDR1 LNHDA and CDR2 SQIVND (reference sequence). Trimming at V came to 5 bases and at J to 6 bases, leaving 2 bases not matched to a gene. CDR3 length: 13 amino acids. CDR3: CASSGDRVQPQHF. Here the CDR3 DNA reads TGTGCCAGTAGTGGGGACAGGGTTCAGCCCCAGCATTTT.

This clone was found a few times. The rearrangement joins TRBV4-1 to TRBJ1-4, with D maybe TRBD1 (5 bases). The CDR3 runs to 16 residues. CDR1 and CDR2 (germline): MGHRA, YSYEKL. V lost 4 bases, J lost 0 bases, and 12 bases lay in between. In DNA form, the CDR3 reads TGCGCCAGCAGCCTTATTACAGGCTCAACTAATGAAAAACTGTTTTTT. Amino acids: CASSLITGSTNEKLFF.